This T cell receptor (beta chain) was profiled in a study of cytomegalovirus exposure and HLA in healthy donors. Points on this clone: Its antigen is unidentified.

General observations from the study: Apart from CMV serostatus, no immune exposure information was available.

The CDR3 is 18 amino acids. The germline CDR1 and CDR2 sequences are GTSNPN and SVGIG (reference sequence). V lost 3 bases to trimming and J lost 4 bases, with 24 bases between them. In the PCR, 60 Vbeta and 13 Jbeta primers were used. Sequencing was performed with immunoSEQ multiplex PCR; in TCRdb, only in-frame clones are kept and a portion is missing. The sample contains some 130,000 clones, approximately 80% of which appear only once. The genes are TRBV30 and TRBJ2-2; TRBD1 might be the D (7 bases). This receptor was taken from a male donor in good health and CMV-seropositive. The specimen sequenced was PBMCs. The CDR3 DNA follows: TGTGCCTGGAGCCTCAGGGGGGCCGGGTTACTGAGCACCGGGGAGCTGTTTTTT. This sequence encodes CAWSLRGAGLLSTGELFF.